The 32 T cell receptor beta chains presented below share a single source sample, sequenced in a study of T-cell memory formation after mild COVID-19. MiXCR, applied by TCRdb to the 5' RACE reads, yields one record per CDR3 protein. This sample yields hundreds of thousands of distinct CDR3 sequences, of which approximately 16% are seen a single time; 22% belongs to the top ten. The sequencing sample was made of PBMCs or a T cell subset sorted from them (not recorded which). These receptors came from a young man who had mild COVID-19 (a few samples of this study predate the infection). Cell type and time point are not known.

This clonotype was counted a few times. V is TRBV30 and J is TRBJ1-1; no firm D call. This CDR3 has 12 amino acids. Germline CDR1 reads GTSNPN; CDR2 reads SVGIG (reference sequence). V lost 4 bases, J lost 1 base, and 7 bases lay in between. The CDR3 reads CAWITENTEAFF. CDR3 sequence (DNA): TGTGCCTGGATAACAGAGAACACTGAAGCTTTCTTT.

The V gene is TRBV7-2, the J gene TRBJ1-2; D is unclear. The germline V gene has CDR1 SGHTA and CDR2 FQGNSA. CDR3 length: 13 amino acids. V lost 0 bases and J 6 bases, leaving 8 bases between the germline ends. CDR3 nucleotide sequence: TGTGCCAGCAGCTTAGCCACAGTTGATGGCTACACCTTC. Encoded protein: CASSLATVDGYTF.

The rearrangement uses TRBV15 and TRBJ2-2; D not resolved. The ends were cut back, 4 bases at V and 8 bases at J, with 5 bases in the middle. The germline gives CDR1 LNHNV, CDR2 YYDKDF (reference sequence). The CDR3 totals 11 residues. The CDR3 sequence is CATSNAGELFF. In nucleotides, the CDR3 is TGTGCCACCAGCAACGCTGGGGAGCTGTTTTTT.

This clonotype was detected ten times or more. The genes are TRBV12-3 or TRBV12-4 and TRBJ2-1; possibly TRBD1 for D (5 bases). V was pared by 2 bases and J by 3 bases, with 8 bases between. CDR3 length: 14 residues. CDR3 sequence reads: CASSLQGLYNEQFF. The DNA of the CDR3 is TGTGCCAGCAGTTTACAGGGTCTCTACAATGAGCAGTTCTTC.

This clonotype was seen a handful of times. V is TRBV6-2 or TRBV6-3 and J is TRBJ1-3, with TRBD1 matching 7 bases. The CDR3 consists of 18 residues. The V gene end was trimmed by 6 bases and the J gene end by 2 bases; junction bases not matched to a gene: 16. Germline CDR1 and CDR2: MNHEY and SVGEGT. CDR3 nucleotide sequence: TGTGCCAGCAGCCTTCTGACAGGGTCAACCGTCGCTGGAAACACCATATATTTT. It is translated as CASSLLTGSTVAGNTIYF.

V is TRBV7-3 and J is TRBJ2-5; D may be TRBD1 or TRBD2 (5 bases each). V dropped 5 bases and J dropped 4 bases, with 14 bases sitting between them. The CDR3 is 14 amino acids. CDR1 is SGHTA and CDR2 is FQGTGA in the germline V gene. The DNA for the CDR3 is TGTGCCAGCAGCCCGTACGGGGCTGGAGAGACCCAGTACTTC. Translated: CASSPYGAGETQYF.

This clonotype came up many times. The CDR3 is CALRRGAITDTQYF. The CDR3 DNA reads as TGTGCCTTGCGCAGGGGGGCAATCACAGATACGCAGTATTTT. This chain links TRBV30 with TRBJ2-3; the D gene is possibly TRBD1 (7 bases). Deletions cut 7 bases from V and 2 bases from J, with 16 bases between. Germline lookup yields CDR1 GTSNPN and CDR2 SVGIG (reference sequence). This CDR3 spans 14 amino acids.

Concerning this clonotype itself: The junction and the germline gene differ at one end; a read error may be behind it. The chain employs TRBV20-1 and TRBJ2-5; TRBD2 matches 7 bases. The CDR3 has 15 residues. Germline V gives CDR1 DFQATT, CDR2 SNEGSKA (reference sequence). CDR3 bases: TGCAGTGCCAGAGAGCGGGGAGTAAACCAAGAGACCCAGTACTTC. It is translated as CSARERGVNQETQYF.

This clonotype appeared a few times. The CDR3 DNA reads TGCGCCAGCCGGCAGGGAGGCATTCAGTACTTC. Residues: CASRQGGIQYF. This rearrangement joins TRBV5-1 to TRBJ2-4; D is perhaps TRBD2 (6 bases). The CDR3 is 11 residues long. Germline V gene lookup returns CDR1 SGHRS and CDR2 YFSETQ. V lost 7 bases to trimming and J lost 9 bases, with 11 bases between them.

The rearrangement links TRBV3-1 to TRBJ1-1; D gene ambiguous. Germline loops: CDR1 LGHDT, CDR2 YNNKEL (reference sequence). CDR3 size: 14 residues. Trimming shortened V by 5 bases and J by 5 bases, and 15 bases separated the two germline ends. Here the CDR3 reads CASSITTPPTEAFF. The DNA of the CDR3 is TGTGCCAGCAGCATCACGACACCCCCGACTGAAGCTTTCTTT.

This chain uses TRBV4-3 with TRBJ2-3, with no clear D. Trimming stripped 1 base from V and 4 bases from J, with 12 bases between. In germline, CDR1 is LGHNA, CDR2 YSLEER. The CDR3 is 15 amino acids. CDR3 nucleotides: TGCGCCAGCAGCCAAGTGTCCTGGTGGGCAGATACGCAGTATTTT. This codes for CASSQVSWWADTQYF.

V gene TRBV29-1 combines with J gene TRBJ2-7; 9 nucleotides match TRBD1. CDR1 and CDR2 (germline): SQVTM, ANQGSEA. The CDR3 extends over 15 amino acids. With 6 bases clipped from V and 2 bases from J, the junction kept 11 bases outside the gene matches. The DNA for the CDR3 is TGCAGCGTCGGGGACAGGGCCACTACCGCCTACGAGCAGTACGTC. Its protein product is CSVGDRATTAYEQYV.

The chain recombines TRBV11-2 with TRBJ2-3, with D possibly matching TRBD1 (6 bases). Germline V lookup: CDR1 SGHAT, CDR2 FQNNGV. This CDR3 is 13 amino acids long. The germline V and J ends were trimmed by 6 bases and 2 bases, with 9 bases remaining between them. The CDR3: CASSRQVTDTQYF. The CDR3 DNA follows: TGTGCCAGCAGTCGACAGGTCACAGATACGCAGTATTTT. Looking up the rest from reference TRBV11-2 and TRBJ2-3 gives the full variable domain: EAGVAQSPRYKIIEKRQSVAFWCNPISGHATLYWYQQILGQGPKLLIQFQNNGVVDDSQLPKDRFSAERLKGVDSTLKIQPAKLEDSAVYLCASSRQVTDTQYFGPGTRLTVL.

CDR3 in amino acids: CASRTTEAFF. Written as DNA, the CDR3 is TGTGCCAGCAGGACCACTGAAGCTTTCTTT. The chain has TRBV12-3 or TRBV12-4 and TRBJ1-1; the D is unclear. Trimming removed 6 bases from V and 4 bases from J, with 3 bases in between. The CDR3 has 10 amino acids.

This clonotype has just a few counts. The chain combines TRBV3-1 with TRBJ1-2, with 7 nucleotides matching TRBD1. The CDR3 runs 15 residues. Germline CDR1 reads LGHDT; CDR2 reads YNNKEL (reference sequence). Trimming cost V 4 bases and J 1 base; bases outside gene matches: 6. This CDR3 is CASSPDRSNNYGYTF. The CDR3, as DNA: TGTGCCAGCAGCCCGGACAGGTCAAATAACTATGGCTACACCTTC. Based on the CDR3 plus reference TRBV3-1 and TRBJ1-2, the full variable domain is DTAVSQTPKYLVTQMGNDKSIKCEQNLGHDTMYWYKQDSKKFLKIMFSYNNKELIINETVPNRFSPKSPDKAHLNLHINSLELGDSAVYFCASSPDRSNNYGYTFGSGTRLTVV.

In its sample, this clonotype was seen many times. V gene TRBV6-5 combines with J gene TRBJ2-2; D is unresolved. The CDR3 spans 14 residues. V lost 2 bases, J lost 1 base, and 5 bases lay in between. In germline, CDR1 is MNHEY, CDR2 SVGAGI. As DNA, the CDR3 is TGTGCCAGCAGTTACACTTGGAACACCGGGGAGCTGTTTTTT. Translated, it gives CASSYTWNTGELFF.

Only a few counts were recorded for this clonotype. The chain joins TRBV15 to TRBJ1-1; TRBD1 agrees at 9 bases. With 5 bases clipped from V and 5 bases from J, the junction kept 6 bases outside the gene matches. This CDR3 contains 14 residues. Germline CDR1 LNHNV, CDR2 YYDKDF (reference sequence). The DNA for the CDR3 is TGTGCCACCAGCGTCGACAGGGGGAGGACTGAAGCTTTCTTT. Its protein product is CATSVDRGRTEAFF.

The V gene is TRBV2, the J gene TRBJ1-6; no clear D. The CDR3 runs 12 residues. Germline V gives CDR1 SNHLY, CDR2 FYNNEI. With 6 bases removed from V and 7 bases from J, the gap between germline ends came to 7 bases. The CDR3 coding sequence is TGTGCCAGCAGGTTAGACAATTCACCCCTCCACTTT. Protein product: CASRLDNSPLHF.

In its sample, this clonotype was seen a few times. The chain uses TRBV4-1 and TRBJ1-2; D uncertain. The germline gives CDR1 MGHRA, CDR2 YSYEKL. V was shortened by 1 base and J by 6 bases, with 15 bases between the two germline ends. The CDR3 sequence is 15 residues long. CDR3 amino acids: CASSQGSSGRDGYTF. The CDR3 DNA follows: TGCGCCAGCAGCCAAGGCTCGAGCGGACGGGATGGCTACACCTTC.

V usage is TRBV4-2 and J usage is TRBJ1-2, with TRBD1 as a possible D gene (5 bases). V lost 3 bases and J lost 5, with 13 bases in between. CDR3 length: 14 residues. CDR1 is LGHNA and CDR2 is YNFKEQ in the germline V gene. Here the CDR3 reads CASSQKGRDYGYTF. CDR3 bases: TGTGCCAGCAGCCAGAAGGGCAGGGATTATGGCTACACCTTC.

This clonotype is a singleton in its sample. This chain uses TRBV4-1 with TRBJ1-1; D is undetermined. Germline V gives CDR1 MGHRA, CDR2 YSYEKL. V was trimmed by 2 bases and J by 0 bases, leaving 13 bases between them. The CDR3 runs 16 residues. CDR3 residues: CASSQRTGGMNTEAFF. The CDR3 DNA reads TGCGCCAGCAGCCAACGGACGGGAGGAATGAACACTGAAGCTTTCTTT.

The chain links TRBV6-5 to TRBJ2-7; 8 bases line up with TRBD2. J lost 4 bases, V lost 0 bases, and 5 bases had no gene match. The CDR3 is 15 residues long. CDR1 and CDR2 from the germline V gene are MNHEY and SVGAGI. The CDR3 DNA sequence: TGTGCCAGCAGTTACTCCTCCTCGGGGGGGTACGAGCAGTACTTC. Residues: CASSYSSSGGYEQYF.

This chain connects TRBV5-1 to TRBJ2-7; 8 bases are a match to TRBD2. Germline loops: CDR1 SGHRS, CDR2 YFSETQ. CDR3 length equals 14 residues. V lost 7 bases to trimming and J lost 2 bases; unmatched junction nucleotides: 8. The CDR3 bases are TGCGCCAGCGGGACTAGTGCCCCAACCTACGAGCAGTACTTC. Translation: CASGTSAPTYEQYF. The whole variable domain, filled in from reference TRBV5-1 and TRBJ2-7, reads KAGVTQTPRYLIKTRGQQVTLSCSPISGHRSVSWYQQTPGQGLQFLFEYFSETQRNKGNFPGRFSGRQFSNSRSEMNVSTLELGDSALYLCASGTSAPTYEQYFGPGTRLTVT.

The genes are TRBV7-2 and TRBJ1-1; D not certain. CDR3 size: 13 residues. The germline gives CDR1 SGHTA, CDR2 FQGNSA. Trimming stripped 3 bases from V and 3 bases from J, with 8 bases between. CDR3 sequence (DNA): TGTGCCAGCAGCTTCGGAGCGTACACTGAAGCTTTCTTT. This sequence encodes CASSFGAYTEAFF.

The chain is built from TRBV12-3 or TRBV12-4 and TRBJ2-5, with 8 bases aligning to TRBD1. This CDR3 region has 16 residues. After removal of 3 bases from V and 2 bases from J, the junction contained 8 bases not matched to a gene. Here the CDR3 DNA reads TGTGCCAGCAGTTTCGGCGACAGGGGCCGTCAAGAGACCCAGTACTTC. Residues: CASSFGDRGRQETQYF.

The gene calls are TRBV10-3 and TRBJ2-5; 7 bases fit TRBD1. CDR1 and CDR2 from the germline V gene are ENHRY and SYGVKD. V shed 10 bases, J shed 5 bases, and the junction held 16 bases outside the gene matches. CDR3 length equals 15 residues. CDR3 in DNA: TGTGCCACCGAGGGTGGGCAGGGGGATGGGGAGACCCAGTACTTC. Protein product: CATEGGQGDGETQYF.

A few counts support this clonotype. The J gene is TRBJ1-1, the V gene TRBV4-2; D is ambiguous. Trimming removed 4 bases from V and 0 bases from J, with 15 bases in between. The CDR3 runs 16 residues. Germline V gives CDR1 LGHNA, CDR2 YNFKEQ. Here the CDR3 reads CASSPDTRRVNTEAFF. DNA for the CDR3: TGTGCCAGCAGCCCCGACACTCGGAGGGTGAACACTGAAGCTTTCTTT.

The table lists this clonotype with a few counts. This chain uses TRBV4-1 with TRBJ1-6; D is ambiguous. The germline V gene has CDR1 MGHRA and CDR2 YSYEKL. With 4 bases removed from V and 6 bases from J, the gap between germline ends came to 13 bases. The CDR3 has 15 amino acids. CDR3 region: CASSPRDGTNSPLHF. The CDR3 DNA follows: TGCGCCAGCAGCCCCCGGGATGGTACTAATTCACCCCTCCACTTT.

The chain employs TRBV7-9 and TRBJ2-3, with no clear D. Trimming removed 5 bases at V and 5 bases at J, with 17 bases between. Per the germline V gene, CDR1 is SEHNR and CDR2 is FQNEAQ (reference sequence). The CDR3 runs to 15 residues. This CDR3 reads CASSRPSYRVDTQYF. DNA of the CDR3: TGTGCCAGCAGCCGCCCGTCGTACCGGGTAGATACGCAGTATTTT. Filled out from reference TRBV7-9 and TRBJ2-3, the complete variable domain reads DTGVSQNPRHKITKRGQNVTFRCDPISEHNRLYWYRQTLGQGPEFLTYFQNEAQLEKSRLLSDRFSAERPKGSFSTLEIQRTEQGDSAMYLCASSRPSYRVDTQYFGPGTRLTVL.

This clonotype was seen a handful of times. CDR3 nucleotides: TGCAGCGTGAATCTAGCGGGGGGTAGGAATGAGCAGTTCTTC. Translation gives CSVNLAGGRNEQFF. The chain carries TRBV29-1 and TRBJ2-1, with 11 positions matching TRBD2. After removal of 6 bases from V and 7 bases from J, the junction contained 8 bases not matched to a gene. In germline, CDR1 is SQVTM, CDR2 ANQGSEA. This CDR3 has 14 amino acids.

The chain recombines TRBV5-1 with TRBJ2-7; 8 nucleotides line up with TRBD2. Unmatched junction bases numbered 10, after V lost 3 bases and J lost 2 bases. The CDR3 runs to 16 residues. Germline V gene data show CDR1 as SGHRS and CDR2 as YFSETQ. CDR3 sequence (DNA): TGCGCCAGCAGCTCAGTTCACGGGGGGGATGCCTACGAGCAGTACTTC. As protein: CASSSVHGGDAYEQYF.

This clonotype was counted a few times. This rearrangement joins TRBV7-9 to TRBJ2-1; no reliable D call. The CDR3 runs 11 residues. V was shortened by 1 base and J by 9 bases, with 4 bases between the two germline ends. CDR1 and CDR2 from the germline V gene are SEHNR and FQNEAQ (reference sequence). The CDR3 sequence is CASSLVTEQFF. Here the CDR3 DNA reads TGTGCCAGCAGCTTAGTGACTGAGCAGTTCTTC.